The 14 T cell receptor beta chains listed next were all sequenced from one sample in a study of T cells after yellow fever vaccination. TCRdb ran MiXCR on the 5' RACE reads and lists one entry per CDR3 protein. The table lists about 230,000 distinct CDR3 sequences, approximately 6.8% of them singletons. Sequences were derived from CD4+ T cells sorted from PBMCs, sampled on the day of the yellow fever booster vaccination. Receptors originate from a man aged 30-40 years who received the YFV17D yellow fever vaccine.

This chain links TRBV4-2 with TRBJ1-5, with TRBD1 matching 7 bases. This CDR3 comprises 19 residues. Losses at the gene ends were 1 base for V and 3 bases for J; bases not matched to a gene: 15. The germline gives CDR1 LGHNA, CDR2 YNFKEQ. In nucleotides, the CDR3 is TGTGCCAGCAGCCAAGGCCCCCAGGGGACCGGGACAGCCAATCAGCCCCAGCATTTT. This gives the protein CASSQGPQGTGTANQPQHF.

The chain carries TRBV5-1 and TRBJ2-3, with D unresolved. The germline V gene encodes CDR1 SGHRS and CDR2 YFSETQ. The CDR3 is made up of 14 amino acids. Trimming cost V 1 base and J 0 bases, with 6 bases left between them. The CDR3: CASSLSESTDTQYF. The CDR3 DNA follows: TGCGCCAGCAGCTTGTCAGAGAGCACAGATACGCAGTATTTT.

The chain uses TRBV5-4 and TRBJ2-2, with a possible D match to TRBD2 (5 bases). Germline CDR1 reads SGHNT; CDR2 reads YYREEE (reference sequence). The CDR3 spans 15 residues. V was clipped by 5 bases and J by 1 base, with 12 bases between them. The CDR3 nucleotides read TGTGCCAGCAGGCCTGGGAGCGGGAACACCGGGGAGCTGTTTTTT. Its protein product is CASRPGSGNTGELFF.

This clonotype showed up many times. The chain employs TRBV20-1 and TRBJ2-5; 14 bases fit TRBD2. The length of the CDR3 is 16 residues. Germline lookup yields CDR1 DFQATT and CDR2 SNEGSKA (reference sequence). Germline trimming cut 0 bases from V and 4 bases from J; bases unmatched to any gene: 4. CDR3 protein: CSARDFGLAGGETQYF. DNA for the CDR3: TGCAGTGCTAGAGATTTCGGACTAGCGGGAGGAGAGACCCAGTACTTC.

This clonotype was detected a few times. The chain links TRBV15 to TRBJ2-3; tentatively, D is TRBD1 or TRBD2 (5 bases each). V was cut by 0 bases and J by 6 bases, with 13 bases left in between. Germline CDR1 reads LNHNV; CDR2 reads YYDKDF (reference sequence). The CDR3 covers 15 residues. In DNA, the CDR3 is TGTGCCACCAGCAGAGACCCCACGGGGCGGGATACGCAGTATTTT. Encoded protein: CATSRDPTGRDTQYF.

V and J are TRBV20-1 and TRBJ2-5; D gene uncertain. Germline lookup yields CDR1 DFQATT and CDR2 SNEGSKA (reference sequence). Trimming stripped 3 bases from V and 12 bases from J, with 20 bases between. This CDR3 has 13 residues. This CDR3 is CSASLGSRATKYF. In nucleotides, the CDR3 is TGCAGTGCTAGCTTGGGCTCCCGGGCCACCAAGTACTTC.

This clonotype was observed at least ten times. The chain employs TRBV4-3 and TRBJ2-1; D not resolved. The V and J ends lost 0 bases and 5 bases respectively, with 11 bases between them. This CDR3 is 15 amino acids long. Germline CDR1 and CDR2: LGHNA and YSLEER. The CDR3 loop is CASSQDRLTNNEQFF. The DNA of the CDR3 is TGCGCCAGCAGCCAAGATAGGCTAACTAACAATGAGCAGTTCTTC.

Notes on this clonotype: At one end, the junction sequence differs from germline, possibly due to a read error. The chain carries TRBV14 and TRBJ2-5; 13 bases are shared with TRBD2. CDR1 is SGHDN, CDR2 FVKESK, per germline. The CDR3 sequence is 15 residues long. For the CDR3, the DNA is TGTGCCAGCAGCCGGGGACTAGCGGGATCGGAGACCCTGTACTTC. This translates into CASSRGLAGSETLYF. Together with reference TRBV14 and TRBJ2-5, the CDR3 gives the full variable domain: EAGVTQFPSHSVIEKGQTVTLRCDPISGHDNLYWYRRVMGKEIKFLLHFVKESKQDESGMPNNRFLAERTGGTYSTLKVQPAELEDSGVYFCASSRGLAGSETLYFGPGTRLLVL.

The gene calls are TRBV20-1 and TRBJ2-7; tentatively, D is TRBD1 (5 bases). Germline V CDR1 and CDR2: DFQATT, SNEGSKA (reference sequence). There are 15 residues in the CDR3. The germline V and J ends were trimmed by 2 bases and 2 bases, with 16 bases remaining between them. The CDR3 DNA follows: TGCAGTGCTAGAACAGGAATAAGTTCCCCCTACGAGCAGTACTTC. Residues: CSARTGISSPYEQYF.

The CDR3 protein is CASSLGQEEETQYF. The CDR3 DNA reads as TGTGCCAGCAGTCTCGGACAAGAGGAGGAGACCCAGTACTTC. V is TRBV12-3 or TRBV12-4 and J is TRBJ2-5; D perhaps matches TRBD1 (5 bases). V lost 5 bases, J lost 5 bases, and 15 bases lay in between. CDR3 length equals 14 residues.

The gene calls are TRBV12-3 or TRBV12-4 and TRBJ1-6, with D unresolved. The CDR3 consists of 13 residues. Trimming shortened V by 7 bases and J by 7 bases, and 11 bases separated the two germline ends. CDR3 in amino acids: CASTRDFNSPLHF. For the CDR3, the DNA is TGTGCCAGCACTAGAGACTTCAATTCACCCCTCCACTTT.

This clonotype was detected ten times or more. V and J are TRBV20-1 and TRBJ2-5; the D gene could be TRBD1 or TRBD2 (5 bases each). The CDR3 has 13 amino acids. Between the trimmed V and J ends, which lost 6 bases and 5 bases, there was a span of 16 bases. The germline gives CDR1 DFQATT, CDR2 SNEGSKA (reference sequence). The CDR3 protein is CSAFGVGVETQYF. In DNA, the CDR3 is TGCAGTGCCTTCGGGGTGGGGGTGGAGACCCAGTACTTC.

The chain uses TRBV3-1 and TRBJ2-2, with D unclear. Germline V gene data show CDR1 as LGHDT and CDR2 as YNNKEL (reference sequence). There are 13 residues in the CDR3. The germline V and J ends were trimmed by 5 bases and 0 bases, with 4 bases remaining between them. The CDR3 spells CASSWANTGELFF. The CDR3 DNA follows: TGTGCCAGCAGCTGGGCGAACACCGGGGAGCTGTTTTTT.

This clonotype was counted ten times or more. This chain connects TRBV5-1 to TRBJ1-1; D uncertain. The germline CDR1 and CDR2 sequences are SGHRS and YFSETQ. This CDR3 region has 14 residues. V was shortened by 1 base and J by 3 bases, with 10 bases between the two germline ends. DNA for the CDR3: TGCGCCAGCAGCTTGAGTTTCGGGGACACTGAAGCTTTCTTT. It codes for CASSLSFGDTEAFF.